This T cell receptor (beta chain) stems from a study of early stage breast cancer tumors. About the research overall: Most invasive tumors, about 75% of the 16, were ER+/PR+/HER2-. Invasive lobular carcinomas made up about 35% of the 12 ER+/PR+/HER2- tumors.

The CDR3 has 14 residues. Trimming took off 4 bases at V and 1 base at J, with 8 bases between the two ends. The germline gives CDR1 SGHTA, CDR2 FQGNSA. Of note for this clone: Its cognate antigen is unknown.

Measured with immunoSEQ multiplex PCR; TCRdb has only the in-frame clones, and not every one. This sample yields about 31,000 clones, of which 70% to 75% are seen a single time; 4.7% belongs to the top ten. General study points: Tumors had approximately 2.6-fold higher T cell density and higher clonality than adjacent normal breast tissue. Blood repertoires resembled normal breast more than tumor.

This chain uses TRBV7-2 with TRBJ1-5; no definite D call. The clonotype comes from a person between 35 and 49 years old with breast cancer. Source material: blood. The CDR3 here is CASSSGESNQPQHF. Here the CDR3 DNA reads TGTGCCAGCAGCTCGGGTGAGAGCAATCAGCCCCAGCATTTT.